Given below is one TCR beta chain in context. Its antigen is currently unknown. Per germline, CDR1 WSHSY and CDR2 SAAADI. The CDR3 runs to 15 residues. V lost 4 bases, J lost 0 bases, and 13 bases lay in between. The repertoire was sequenced with immunoSEQ multiplex PCR; TCRdb's copy has only in-frame clones and lacks some. The sample lists approximately 85,000 clones; over 85% were seen once. The sample belongs to a study of graft-versus-host responses after intestinal transplantation. Study in general: Recipients received multivisceral, liver-intestinal, or isolated intestinal transplants. All recipients got anti-thymocyte globulin induction, then tacrolimus and steroids for approximately 3 years.

Findings and limits, study-wide: Graft-donor T cell macrochimerism in patients accompanied high graft-versus-host to host-versus-graft clonal ratios in allografts. GvH clones appeared in recipient marrow, some first in ileum or blood.

The TCR sequence derives from a human donor who was the organ donor for an intestinal transplant. This rearrangement joins TRBV10-2 to TRBJ2-7, with D possibly being TRBD1 (6 bases). Material: unstimulated CD8+ T cells sorted from spleen or lymph node cells, obtained before transplant. CDR3 coding DNA: TGCGCCAGCAGTGCGCCGGGACAAAGCTCCTACGAGCAGTACTTC. It translates to CASSAPGQSSYEQYF.